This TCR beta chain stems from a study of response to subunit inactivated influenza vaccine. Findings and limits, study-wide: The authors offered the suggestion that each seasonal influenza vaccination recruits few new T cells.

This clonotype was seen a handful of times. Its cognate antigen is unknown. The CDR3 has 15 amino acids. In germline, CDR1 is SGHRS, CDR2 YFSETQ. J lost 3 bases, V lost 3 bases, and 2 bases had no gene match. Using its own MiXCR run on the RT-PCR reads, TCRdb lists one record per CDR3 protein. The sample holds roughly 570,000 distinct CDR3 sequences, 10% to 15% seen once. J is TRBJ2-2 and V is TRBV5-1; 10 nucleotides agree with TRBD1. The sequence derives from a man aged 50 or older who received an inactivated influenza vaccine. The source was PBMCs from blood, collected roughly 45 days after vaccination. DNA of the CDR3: TGCGCCAGCAGCTCGACAGGGGGCCACACCGGGGAGCTGTTTTTT. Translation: CASSSTGGHTGELFF.